These 3 T cell receptor beta chains were all obtained from the same sample, sequenced in a study of blood T cell repertoires in COVID-19. Libraries were prepared by immunoSEQ multiplex PCR; TCRdb keeps only in-frame clonotypes and omits some of them. The sample has approximately 250,000 clones, around four fifths seen once. Sequenced sample: peripheral blood. These receptors originate from a man aged 55-75 years with acute or convalescent COVID-19.

The V and J genes are TRBV5-1 and TRBJ1-6; D is unresolved. Germline V gene data show CDR1 as SGHRS and CDR2 as YFSETQ. The CDR3 contains 15 residues. V shed 3 bases and J shed 2 bases, with 9 bases lying between them. CDR3 nucleotide sequence: TGCGCCAGCAGCTCAGAATCCGCCTATAATTCACCCCTCCACTTT. Its protein is CASSSESAYNSPLHF.

The rearrangement joins TRBV7-2 to TRBJ1-1; no firm D call. The CDR3 is made up of 13 amino acids. The V and J ends lost 0 bases and 0 bases respectively, with 2 bases between them. Germline V CDR1 and CDR2: SGHTA, FQGNSA. The CDR3 sequence: CASSLAMNTEAFF. CDR3 DNA sequence: TGTGCCAGCAGCTTAGCCATGAACACTGAAGCTTTCTTT. Combining the CDR3 with reference TRBV7-2 and TRBJ1-1 gives the whole variable domain GAGVSQSPSNKVTEKGKDVELRCDPISGHTALYWYRQSLGQGLEFLIYFQGNSAPDKSGLPSDRFSAERTGGSVSTLTIQRTQQEDSAVYLCASSLAMNTEAFFGQGTRLTVV.

The chain couples TRBV29-1 to TRBJ2-3; no clear D gene. Trimming stripped 6 bases from V and 2 bases from J, with 12 bases between. Germline CDR1 reads SQVTM; CDR2 reads ANQGSEA. The length of the CDR3 is 13 residues. Written as DNA, the CDR3 is TGCAGCGTCCCCCCGGTTTTCACAGATACGCAGTATTTT. Its translation: CSVPPVFTDTQYF.